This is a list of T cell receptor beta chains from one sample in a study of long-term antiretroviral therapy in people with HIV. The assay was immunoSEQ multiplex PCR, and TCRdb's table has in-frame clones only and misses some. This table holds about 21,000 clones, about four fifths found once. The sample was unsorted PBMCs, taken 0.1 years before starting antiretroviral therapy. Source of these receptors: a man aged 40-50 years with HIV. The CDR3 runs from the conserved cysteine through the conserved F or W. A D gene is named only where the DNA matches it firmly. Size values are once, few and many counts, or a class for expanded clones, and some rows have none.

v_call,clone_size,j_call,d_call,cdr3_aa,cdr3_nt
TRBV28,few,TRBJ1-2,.,CASSPRVYGYTF,TGTGCCAGCAGTCCCCGGGTCTATGGCTACACCTTC
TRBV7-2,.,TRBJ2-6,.,CASSQSSGANVLTF,TGTGCCAGCAGTCAAAGCTCTGGGGCCAACGTCCTGACTTTC
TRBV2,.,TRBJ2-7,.,CASREGGRGYEQYF,TGTGCCAGCAGGGAGGGGGGCAGAGGCTACGAGCAGTACTTC
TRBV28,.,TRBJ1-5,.,CASTSTGRSNQPQHF,TGTGCCAGCACCTCTACAGGGAGGAGCAATCAGCCCCAGCATTTT
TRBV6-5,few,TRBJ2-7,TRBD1,CASSPGSGGSYEQYF,TGTGCCAGCAGCCCAGGGTCAGGGGGCTCTTACGAGCAGTACTTC
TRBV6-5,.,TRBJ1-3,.,CASSRPRNTIYF,TGTGCCAGCAGCCGTCCTCGAAACACCATATATTTT
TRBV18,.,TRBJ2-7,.,CASSPDTGQYF,TGTGCCAGCTCACCGGATACTGGGCAGTACTTC
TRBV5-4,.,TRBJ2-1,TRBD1,CASSPDRGRTGNEQFF,TGTGCCAGCAGCCCTGACAGGGGGCGAACGGGAAATGAGCAGTTCTTC
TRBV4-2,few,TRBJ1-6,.,CASSGLKGLHNSPLHF,TGTGCCAGCAGCGGGCTAAAGGGTCTCCATAATTCACCCCTCCACTTT
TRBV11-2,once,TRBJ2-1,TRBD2,CASSSLSGGAYNEQFF,TGTGCCAGCAGCTCCCTTAGCGGGGGGGCGTACAATGAGCAGTTCTTC
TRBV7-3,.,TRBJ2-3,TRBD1,CASSFTGGRADTQYF,TGTGCCAGCAGCTTCACAGGGGGCCGCGCAGATACGCAGTATTTT
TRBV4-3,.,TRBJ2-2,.,CASSPQAAGRNGELFF,TGCGCCAGCAGCCCCCAGGCGGCCGGGCGGAACGGGGAGCTGTTTTTT
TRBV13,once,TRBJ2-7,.,CASSPSGQLAYEQYF,TGTGCCAGCAGCCCCTCGGGGCAGCTGGCCTACGAGCAGTACTTC
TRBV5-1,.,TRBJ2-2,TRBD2,CASSPWTSGSFGELFF,TGCGCCAGCAGCCCCTGGACTAGCGGGAGTTTCGGGGAGCTGTTTTTT
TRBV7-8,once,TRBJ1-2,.,CASSPPLGMDGYTF,TGTGCCAGCAGCCCCCCTCTAGGGATGGATGGCTACACCTTC
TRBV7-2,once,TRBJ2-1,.,CASSLVTYNEQFF,TGTGCCAGCAGCTTAGTCACCTACAATGAGCAGTTCTTC
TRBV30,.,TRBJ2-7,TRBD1,CASYRDRPKKQYF,TGTGCCTCATACCGGGACAGGCCTAAGAAGCAGTACTTC
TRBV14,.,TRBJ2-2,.,CASSPRVTGELFF,TGTGCCAGCAGCCCCAGGGTAACCGGGGAGCTGTTTTTT